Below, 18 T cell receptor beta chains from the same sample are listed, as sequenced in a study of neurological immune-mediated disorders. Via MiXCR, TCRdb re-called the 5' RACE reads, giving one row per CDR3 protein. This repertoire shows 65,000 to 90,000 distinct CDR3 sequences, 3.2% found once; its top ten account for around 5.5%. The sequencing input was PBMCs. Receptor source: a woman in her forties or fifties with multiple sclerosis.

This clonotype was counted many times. CDR3 in amino acids: CASSSRLVVNNEQFF. CDR3 DNA sequence: TGTGCCAGCAGCTCGAGACTAGTGGTCAACAATGAGCAGTTCTTC. The chain is built from TRBV7-9 and TRBJ2-1, with a tentative D call TRBD2 (6 bases). The CDR3 consists of 15 residues. CDR1 and CDR2 from the germline V gene are SEHNR and FQNEAQ (reference sequence). V was pared by 4 bases and J by 5 bases, with 15 bases between. Variable domain in full (rest from reference TRBV7-9 and TRBJ2-1): DTGVSQNPRHKITKRGQNVTFRCDPISEHNRLYWYRQTLGQGPEFLTYFQNEAQLEKSRLLSDRFSAERPKGSFSTLEIQRTEQGDSAMYLCASSSRLVVNNEQFFGPGTRLTVL.

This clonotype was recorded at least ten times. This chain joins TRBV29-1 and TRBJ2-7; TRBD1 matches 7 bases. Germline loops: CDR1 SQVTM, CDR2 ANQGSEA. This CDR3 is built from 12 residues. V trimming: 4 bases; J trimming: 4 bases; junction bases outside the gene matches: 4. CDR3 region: CSVGTGSYEQYF. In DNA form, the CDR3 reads TGCAGCGTTGGGACAGGAAGTTACGAGCAGTACTTC.

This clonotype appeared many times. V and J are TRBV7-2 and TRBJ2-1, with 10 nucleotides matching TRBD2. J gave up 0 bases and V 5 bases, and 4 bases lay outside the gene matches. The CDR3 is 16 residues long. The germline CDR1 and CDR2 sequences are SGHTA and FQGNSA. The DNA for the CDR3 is TGTGCCAGCAGCCGAAGCGGGGGGGCCTCCTACAATGAGCAGTTCTTC. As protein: CASSRSGGASYNEQFF.

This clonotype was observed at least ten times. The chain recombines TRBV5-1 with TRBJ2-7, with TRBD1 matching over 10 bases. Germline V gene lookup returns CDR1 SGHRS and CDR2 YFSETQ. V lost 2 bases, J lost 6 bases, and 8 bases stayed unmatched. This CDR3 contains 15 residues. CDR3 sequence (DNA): TGCGCCAGCAGCTTCTCGACAGGGGGCAACTCCGAGCAGTACTTC. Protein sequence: CASSFSTGGNSEQYF.

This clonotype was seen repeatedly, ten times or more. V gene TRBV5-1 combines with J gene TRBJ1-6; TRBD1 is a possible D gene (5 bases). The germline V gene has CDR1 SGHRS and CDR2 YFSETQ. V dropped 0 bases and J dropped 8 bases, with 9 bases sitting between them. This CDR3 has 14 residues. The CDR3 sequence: CASSLDRSDSPLHF. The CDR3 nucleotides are TGCGCCAGCAGCTTGGACAGGTCGGATTCACCCCTCCACTTT.

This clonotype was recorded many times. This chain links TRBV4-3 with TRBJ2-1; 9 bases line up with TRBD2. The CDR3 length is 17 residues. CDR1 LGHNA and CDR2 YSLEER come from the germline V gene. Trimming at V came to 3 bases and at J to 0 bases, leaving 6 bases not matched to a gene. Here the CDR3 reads CASSQRGREGSYNEQFF. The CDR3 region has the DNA TGCGCCAGCAGCCAGCGAGGGCGGGAGGGCTCCTACAATGAGCAGTTCTTC.

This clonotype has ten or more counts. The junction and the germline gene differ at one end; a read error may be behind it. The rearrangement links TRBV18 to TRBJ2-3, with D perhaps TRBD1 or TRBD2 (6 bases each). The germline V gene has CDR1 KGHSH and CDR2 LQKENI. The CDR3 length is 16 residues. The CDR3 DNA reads TGTGCCAGCTCACCACCGGTGGGGGGCCTCACAAATACGCAGTATTTT. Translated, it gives CASSPPVGGLTNTQYF.

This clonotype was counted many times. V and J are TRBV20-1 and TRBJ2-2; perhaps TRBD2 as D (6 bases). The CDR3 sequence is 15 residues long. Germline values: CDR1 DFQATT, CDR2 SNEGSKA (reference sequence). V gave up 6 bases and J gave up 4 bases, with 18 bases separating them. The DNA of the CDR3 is TGCAGTGCCCCAGACGCGGGGTCGGGCACCGGGGAGCTGTTTTTT. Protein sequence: CSAPDAGSGTGELFF.

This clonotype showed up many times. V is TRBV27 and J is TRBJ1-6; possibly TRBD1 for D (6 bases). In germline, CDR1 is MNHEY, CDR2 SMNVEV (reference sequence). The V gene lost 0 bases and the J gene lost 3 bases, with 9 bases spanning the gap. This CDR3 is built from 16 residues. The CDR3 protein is CASSLSRGFYNSPLHF. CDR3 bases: TGTGCCAGCAGTTTATCCAGGGGCTTCTATAATTCACCCCTCCACTTT.

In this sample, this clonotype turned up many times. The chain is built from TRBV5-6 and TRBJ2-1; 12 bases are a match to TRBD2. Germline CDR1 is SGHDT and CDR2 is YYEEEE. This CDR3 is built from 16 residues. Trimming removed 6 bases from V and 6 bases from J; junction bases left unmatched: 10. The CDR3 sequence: CASIPALAGGFNEQFF. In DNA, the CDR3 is TGTGCCAGCATCCCAGCCCTAGCGGGGGGGTTCAATGAGCAGTTCTTC.

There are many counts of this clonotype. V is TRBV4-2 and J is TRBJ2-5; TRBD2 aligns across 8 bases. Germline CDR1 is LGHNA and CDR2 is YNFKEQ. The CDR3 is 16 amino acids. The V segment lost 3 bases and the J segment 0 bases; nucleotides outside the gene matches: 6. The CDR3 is CASSHTGTSYQETQYF. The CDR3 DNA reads TGTGCCAGCAGCCATACCGGGACTAGTTACCAAGAGACCCAGTACTTC.

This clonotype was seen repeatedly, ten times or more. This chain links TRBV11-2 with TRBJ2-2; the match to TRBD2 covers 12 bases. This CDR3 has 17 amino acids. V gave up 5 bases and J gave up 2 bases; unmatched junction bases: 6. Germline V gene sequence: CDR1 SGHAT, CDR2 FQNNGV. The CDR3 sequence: CASSAGLAGLNTGELFF. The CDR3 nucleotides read TGTGCCAGCAGCGCCGGACTAGCGGGGCTTAACACCGGGGAGCTGTTTTTT.

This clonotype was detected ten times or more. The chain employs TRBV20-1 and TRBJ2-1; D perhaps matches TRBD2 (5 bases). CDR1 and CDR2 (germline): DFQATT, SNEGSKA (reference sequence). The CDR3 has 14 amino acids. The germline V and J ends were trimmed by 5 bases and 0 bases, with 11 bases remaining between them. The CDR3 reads CSAGRLNSYNEQFF. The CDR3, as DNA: TGCAGTGCTGGGCGACTAAACTCCTACAATGAGCAGTTCTTC.

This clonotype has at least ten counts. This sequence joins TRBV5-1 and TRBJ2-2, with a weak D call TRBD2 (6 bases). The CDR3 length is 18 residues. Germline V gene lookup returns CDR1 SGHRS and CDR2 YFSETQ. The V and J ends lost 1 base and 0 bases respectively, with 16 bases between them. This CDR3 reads CASSLSSGGASNTGELFF. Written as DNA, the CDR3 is TGCGCCAGCAGCTTGTCCTCCGGCGGGGCCTCGAACACCGGGGAGCTGTTTTTT.

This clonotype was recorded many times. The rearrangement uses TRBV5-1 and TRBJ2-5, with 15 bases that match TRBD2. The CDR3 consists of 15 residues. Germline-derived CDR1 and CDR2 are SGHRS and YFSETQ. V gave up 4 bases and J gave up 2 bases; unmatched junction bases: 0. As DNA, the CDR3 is TGCGCCAGCAGCGGGACTAGCGGGAGGCAAGAGACCCAGTACTTC. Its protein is CASSGTSGRQETQYF.

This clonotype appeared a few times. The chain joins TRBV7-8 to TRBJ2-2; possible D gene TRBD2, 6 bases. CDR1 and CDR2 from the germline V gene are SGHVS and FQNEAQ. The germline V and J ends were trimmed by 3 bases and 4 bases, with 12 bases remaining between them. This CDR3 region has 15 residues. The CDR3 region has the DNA TGTGCCAGCAGCTTGGGGACTCTCGGCACCGGGGAGCTGTTTTTT. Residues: CASSLGTLGTGELFF.

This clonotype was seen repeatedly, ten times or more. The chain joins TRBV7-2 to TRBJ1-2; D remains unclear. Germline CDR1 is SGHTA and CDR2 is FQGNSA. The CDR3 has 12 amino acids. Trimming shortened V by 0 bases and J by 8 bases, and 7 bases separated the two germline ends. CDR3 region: CASSLAREGYTF. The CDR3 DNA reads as TGTGCCAGCAGCTTAGCTAGAGAAGGCTACACCTTC.

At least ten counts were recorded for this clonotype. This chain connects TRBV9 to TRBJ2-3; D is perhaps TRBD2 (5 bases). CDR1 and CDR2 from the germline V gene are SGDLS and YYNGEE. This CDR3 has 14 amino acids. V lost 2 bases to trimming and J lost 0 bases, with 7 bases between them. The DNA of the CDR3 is TGTGCCAGCAGCGTGGGCGGGAGCACAGATACGCAGTATTTT. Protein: CASSVGGSTDTQYF.